These 8 T cell receptor beta chains came from one sample sequenced in a study of Graves' ophthalmopathy and Graves' hyperthyroidism. RNA transcripts were the source from which TCR beta CDR3 regions were amplified. HTBI primers were employed in first-round RT-PCR, then a second-round multiplex PCR followed. MiXCR, applied by TCRdb to the multiplex PCR reads, yields one record per CDR3 protein. The repertoire includes over a million distinct CDR3 sequences, about 36% of them detected once, and approximately 10% sits in the top ten. Sequences were obtained from peripheral blood or thyroid tissue (not recorded which). All receptors derive from an adult man with Graves' hyperthyroidism.

The rearrangement links TRBV4-1 to TRBJ1-2; D may be TRBD1 (6 bases). Germline V gene data show CDR1 as MGHRA and CDR2 as YSYEKL. The CDR3 runs 14 residues. Deletions cut 0 bases from V and 4 bases from J, with 9 bases between. The CDR3 DNA reads as TGCGCCAGCAGCCAAGAACAGGGTCCCTATGGCTACACCTTC. It codes for CASSQEQGPYGYTF.

This clonotype was picked up many times. The chain combines TRBV20-1 with TRBJ2-2, with 7 bases identical to TRBD1. CDR1 DFQATT and CDR2 SNEGSKA come from the germline V gene (reference sequence). With 0 bases clipped from V and 3 bases from J, the junction kept 4 bases outside the gene matches. CDR3 length: 15 amino acids. This chain's CDR3 is CSARDPGQDTGELFF. The CDR3 DNA is TGCAGTGCTAGAGACCCAGGACAGGACACCGGGGAGCTGTTTTTT.

This clonotype was detected only a few times. This CDR3 reads CASSSPPAGGSPGELFF. Here the CDR3 DNA reads TGTGCCAGCAGTTCTCCCCCTGCTGGGGGGTCCCCCGGGGAGCTGTTTTTT. V and J are TRBV7-2 and TRBJ2-2, with TRBD2 as a possible D gene (6 bases). This CDR3 contains 17 residues. V lost 6 bases and J lost 6, with 23 bases in between. Germline values: CDR1 SGHTA, CDR2 FQGNSA.

The V and J genes are TRBV28 and TRBJ1-5, with 8 bases identical to TRBD1. Germline assignment: CDR1 MDHEN and CDR2 SYDVKM. This CDR3 is built from 12 residues. Trimming removed 10 bases from V and 7 bases from J; junction bases left unmatched: 6. The CDR3 reads CATRTGTQPQHF. The CDR3 nucleotides read TGTGCCACCCGGACAGGGACCCAGCCCCAGCATTTT.

This clonotype was recorded at least ten times. J is TRBJ2-7 and V is TRBV29-1; perhaps TRBD1 as D (7 bases). Germline assignment: CDR1 SQVTM and CDR2 ANQGSEA. V was shortened by 6 bases and J by 3 bases, with 24 bases between the two germline ends. The CDR3 length is 16 residues. The CDR3 region has the DNA TGCAGCGTCACACGTGCCTCGGGGGACAGCCACTACGAGCAGTACTTC. As protein: CSVTRASGDSHYEQYF.

There are many counts of this clonotype. This rearrangement joins TRBV7-2 to TRBJ2-5, with TRBD1 as a possible D gene (6 bases). Germline V gene data show CDR1 as SGHTA and CDR2 as FQGNSA. The CDR3 runs to 17 residues. V lost 1 base and J lost 11, with 26 bases in between. For the CDR3, the DNA is TGTGCCAGCAGCTTAGTAGGGCGACAGGAACCCCGCGTGAGGCAGTACTTC. Protein: CASSLVGRQEPRVRQYF.

This clonotype occurred many times. The chain joins TRBV11-2 to TRBJ2-7; weak D call: TRBD1 (6 bases). CDR1 is SGHAT, CDR2 FQNNGV, per germline. Trimming cost V 4 bases and J 1 base, with 20 bases left between them. The CDR3 has 17 residues. Here the CDR3 DNA reads TGTGCCAGCAGCTCCGGCCGGACAGCACAACATTCCTACGAGCAGTACTTC. Translating gives CASSSGRTAQHSYEQYF.

This clonotype showed up many times. The CDR3 reads CSAGGRSYEQYF. The CDR3, as DNA: TGCAGTGCTGGGGGACGCTCCTACGAGCAGTACTTC. The chain has TRBV20-1 and TRBJ2-7, with D possibly called TRBD1 or TRBD2 (5 bases each). The CDR3 has 12 residues. V was trimmed by 5 bases and J by 0 bases, leaving 8 bases between them. Germline-derived CDR1 and CDR2 are DFQATT and SNEGSKA (reference sequence).